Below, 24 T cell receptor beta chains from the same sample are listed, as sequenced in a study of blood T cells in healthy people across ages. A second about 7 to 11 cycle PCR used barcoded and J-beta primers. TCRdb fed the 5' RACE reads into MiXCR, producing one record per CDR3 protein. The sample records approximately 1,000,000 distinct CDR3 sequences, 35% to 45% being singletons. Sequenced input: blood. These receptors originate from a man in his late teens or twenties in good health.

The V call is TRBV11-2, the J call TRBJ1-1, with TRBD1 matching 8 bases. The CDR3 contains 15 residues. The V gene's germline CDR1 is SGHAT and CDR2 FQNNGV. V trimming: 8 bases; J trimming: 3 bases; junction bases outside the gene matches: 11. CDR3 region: CASGLNRGGDTEAFF. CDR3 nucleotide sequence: TGTGCCAGCGGATTAAACAGGGGGGGGGACACTGAAGCTTTCTTT.

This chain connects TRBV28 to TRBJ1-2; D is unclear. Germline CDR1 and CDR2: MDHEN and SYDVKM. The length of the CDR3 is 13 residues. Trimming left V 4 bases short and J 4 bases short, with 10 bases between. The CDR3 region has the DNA TGTGCCAGCAGTTCCAACACCGCCTATGGCTACACCTTC. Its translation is CASSSNTAYGYTF.

CDR3 residues: CASSLVGVVSTDTQYF. CDR3 DNA sequence: TGTGCCAGCAGCTTAGTCGGGGTTGTTAGCACAGATACGCAGTATTTT. The J gene is TRBJ2-3, the V gene TRBV7-2; D perhaps matches TRBD2 (5 bases). The germline V gene encodes CDR1 SGHTA and CDR2 FQGNSA. The CDR3 covers 16 residues. V was trimmed by 1 base and J by 0 bases, leaving 11 bases between them.

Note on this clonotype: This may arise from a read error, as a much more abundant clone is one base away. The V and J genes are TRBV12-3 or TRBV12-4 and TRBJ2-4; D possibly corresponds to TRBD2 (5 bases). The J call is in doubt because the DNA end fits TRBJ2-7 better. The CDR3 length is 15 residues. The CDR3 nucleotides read TGTGTCAGCAGTTCGGACGACATCGGGGTGTACGAGCAGTACTTC. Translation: CVSSSDDIGVYEQYF.

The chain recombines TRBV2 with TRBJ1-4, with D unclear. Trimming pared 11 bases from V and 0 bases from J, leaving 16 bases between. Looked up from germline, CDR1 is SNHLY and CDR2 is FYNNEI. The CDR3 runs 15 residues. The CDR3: CAAHRETSTNEKLFF. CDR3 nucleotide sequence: TGTGCCGCCCACCGGGAAACTTCAACTAATGAAAAACTGTTTTTT. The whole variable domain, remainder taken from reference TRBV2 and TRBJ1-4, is EPEVTQTPSHQVTQMGQEVILRCVPISNHLYFYWYRQILGQKVEFLVSFYNNEISEKSEIFDDQFSVERPDGSNFTLKIRSTKLEDSAMYFCAAHRETSTNEKLFFGSGTQLSVL.

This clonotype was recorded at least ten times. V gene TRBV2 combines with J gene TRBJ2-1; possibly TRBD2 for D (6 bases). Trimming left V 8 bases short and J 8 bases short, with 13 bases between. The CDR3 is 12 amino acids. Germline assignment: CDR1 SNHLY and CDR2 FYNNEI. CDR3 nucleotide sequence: TGTGCCAGCGTAGGAGGGCTCGATGAGCAGTTCTTC. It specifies CASVGGLDEQFF.

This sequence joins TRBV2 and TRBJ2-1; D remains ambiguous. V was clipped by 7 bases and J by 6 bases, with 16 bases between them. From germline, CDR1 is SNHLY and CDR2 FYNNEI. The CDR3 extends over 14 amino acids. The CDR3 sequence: CASTLSQEFNEQFF. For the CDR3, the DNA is TGTGCCAGCACTCTAAGTCAGGAATTCAATGAGCAGTTCTTC.

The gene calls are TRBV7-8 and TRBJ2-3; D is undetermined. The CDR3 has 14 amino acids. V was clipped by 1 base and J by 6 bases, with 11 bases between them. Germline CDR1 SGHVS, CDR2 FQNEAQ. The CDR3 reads CASSLVVGGDTQYF. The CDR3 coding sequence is TGTGCCAGCAGCTTAGTTGTGGGCGGTGATACGCAGTATTTT.

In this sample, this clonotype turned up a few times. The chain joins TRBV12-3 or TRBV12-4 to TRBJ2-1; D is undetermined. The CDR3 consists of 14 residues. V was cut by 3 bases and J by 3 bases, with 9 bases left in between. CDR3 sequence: CASSLWQIYNEQFF. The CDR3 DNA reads TGTGCCAGCAGTTTGTGGCAAATCTACAATGAGCAGTTCTTC.

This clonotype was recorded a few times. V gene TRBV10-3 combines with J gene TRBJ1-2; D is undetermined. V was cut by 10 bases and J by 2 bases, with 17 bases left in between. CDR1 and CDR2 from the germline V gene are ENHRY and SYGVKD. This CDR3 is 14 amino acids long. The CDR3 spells CATLPQAANYGYTF. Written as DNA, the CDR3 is TGTGCCACCTTACCCCAGGCAGCGAACTATGGCTACACCTTC.

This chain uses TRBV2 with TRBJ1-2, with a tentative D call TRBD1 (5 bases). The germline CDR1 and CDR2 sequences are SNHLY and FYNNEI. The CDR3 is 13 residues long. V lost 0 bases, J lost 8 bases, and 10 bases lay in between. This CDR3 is CASSEARVGGYTF. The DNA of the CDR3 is TGTGCCAGCAGTGAAGCCAGGGTGGGGGGCTACACCTTC.

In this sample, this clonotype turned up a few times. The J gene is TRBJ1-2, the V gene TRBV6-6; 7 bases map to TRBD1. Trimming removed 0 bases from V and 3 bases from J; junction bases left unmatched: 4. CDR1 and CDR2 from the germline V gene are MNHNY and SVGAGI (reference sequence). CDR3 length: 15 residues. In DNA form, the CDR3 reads TGTGCCAGCAGTTACTCGAAGGGGGCGGACTATGGCTACACCTTC. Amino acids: CASSYSKGADYGYTF.

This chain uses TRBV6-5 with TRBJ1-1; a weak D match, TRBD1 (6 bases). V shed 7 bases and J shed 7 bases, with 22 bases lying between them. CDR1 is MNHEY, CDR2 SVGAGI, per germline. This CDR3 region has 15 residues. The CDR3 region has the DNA TGTGCCAGCAAAATAGACCTACAGGGATCAATTGAAGCTTTCTTT. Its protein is CASKIDLQGSIEAFF.

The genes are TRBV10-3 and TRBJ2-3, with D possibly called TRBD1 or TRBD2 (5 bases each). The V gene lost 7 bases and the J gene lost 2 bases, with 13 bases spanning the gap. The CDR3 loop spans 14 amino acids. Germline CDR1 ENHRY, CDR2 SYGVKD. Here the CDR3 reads CAITLRGPTDTQYF. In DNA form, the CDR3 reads TGTGCCATCACCCTGAGGGGTCCCACAGATACGCAGTATTTT.

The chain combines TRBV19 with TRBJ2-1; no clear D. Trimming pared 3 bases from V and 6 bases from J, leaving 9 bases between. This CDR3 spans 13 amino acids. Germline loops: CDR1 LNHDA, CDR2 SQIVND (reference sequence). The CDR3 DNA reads TGTGCCAGTAGTATCTGGGATTCCAATGAGCAGTTCTTC. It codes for CASSIWDSNEQFF.

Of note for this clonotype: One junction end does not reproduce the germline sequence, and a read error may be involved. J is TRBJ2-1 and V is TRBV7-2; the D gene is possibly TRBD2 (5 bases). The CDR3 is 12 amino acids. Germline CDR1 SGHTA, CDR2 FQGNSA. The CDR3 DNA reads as TGTGCCTGCAGCTATAGCGCGACCGAGCAGTTCTTC. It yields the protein CACSYSATEQFF.

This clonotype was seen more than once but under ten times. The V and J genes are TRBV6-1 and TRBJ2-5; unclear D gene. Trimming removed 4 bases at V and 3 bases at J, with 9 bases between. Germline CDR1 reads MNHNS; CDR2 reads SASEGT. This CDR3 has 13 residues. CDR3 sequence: CASSARVEETQYF. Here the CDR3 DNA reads TGTGCCAGCAGTGCTCGGGTGGAAGAGACCCAGTACTTC.

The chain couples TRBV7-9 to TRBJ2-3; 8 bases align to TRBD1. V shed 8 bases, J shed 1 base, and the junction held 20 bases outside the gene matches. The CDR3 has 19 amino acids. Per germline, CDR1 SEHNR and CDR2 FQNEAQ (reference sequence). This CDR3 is CASASSGTGEFSRTDTQYF. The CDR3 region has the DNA TGTGCCAGCGCTTCTTCAGGGACAGGCGAATTCTCCCGCACAGATACGCAGTATTTT.

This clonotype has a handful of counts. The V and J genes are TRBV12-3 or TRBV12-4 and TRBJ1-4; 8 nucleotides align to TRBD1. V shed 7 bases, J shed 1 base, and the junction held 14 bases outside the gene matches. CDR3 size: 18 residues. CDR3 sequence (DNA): TGTGCCAGCACCGACCCCTCAGGGGGCCGTGGAACTAATGAAAAACTGTTTTTT. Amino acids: CASTDPSGGRGTNEKLFF.

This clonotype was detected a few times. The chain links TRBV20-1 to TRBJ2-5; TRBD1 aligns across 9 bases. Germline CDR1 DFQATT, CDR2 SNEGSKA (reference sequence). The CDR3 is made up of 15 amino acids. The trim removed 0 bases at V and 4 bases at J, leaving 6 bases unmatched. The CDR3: CSARDRGTGTETQYF. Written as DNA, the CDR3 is TGCAGTGCTAGAGATCGGGGGACAGGGACAGAGACCCAGTACTTC.

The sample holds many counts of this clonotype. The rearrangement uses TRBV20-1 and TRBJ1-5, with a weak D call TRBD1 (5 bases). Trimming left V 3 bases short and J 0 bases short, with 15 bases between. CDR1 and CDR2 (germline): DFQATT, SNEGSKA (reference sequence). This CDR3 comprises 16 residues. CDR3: CSASPWGQGSNQPQHF. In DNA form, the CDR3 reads TGCAGTGCTAGTCCGTGGGGTCAGGGTAGCAATCAGCCCCAGCATTTT.

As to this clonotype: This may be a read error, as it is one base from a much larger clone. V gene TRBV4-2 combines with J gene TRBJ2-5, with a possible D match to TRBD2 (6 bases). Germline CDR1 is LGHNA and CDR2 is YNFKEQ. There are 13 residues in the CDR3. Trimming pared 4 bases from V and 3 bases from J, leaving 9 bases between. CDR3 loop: CASSRVAEETQYF. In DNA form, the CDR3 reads TGTGCCAGCAGCCGAGTAGCGGAAGAGACCCAGTACTTC.

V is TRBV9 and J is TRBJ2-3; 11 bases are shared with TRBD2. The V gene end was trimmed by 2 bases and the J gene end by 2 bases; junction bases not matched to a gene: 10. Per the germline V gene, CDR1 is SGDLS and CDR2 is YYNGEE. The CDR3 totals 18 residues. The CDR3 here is CASSVGSGGARPTDTQYF. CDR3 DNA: TGTGCCAGCAGCGTCGGTAGCGGGGGGGCCCGACCCACAGATACGCAGTATTTT. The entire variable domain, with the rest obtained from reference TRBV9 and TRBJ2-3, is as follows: DSGVTQTPKHLITATGQRVTLRCSPRSGDLSVYWYQQSLDQGLQFLIQYYNGEERAKGNILERFSAQQFPDLHSELNLSSLELGDSALYFCASSVGSGGARPTDTQYFGPGTRLTVL.

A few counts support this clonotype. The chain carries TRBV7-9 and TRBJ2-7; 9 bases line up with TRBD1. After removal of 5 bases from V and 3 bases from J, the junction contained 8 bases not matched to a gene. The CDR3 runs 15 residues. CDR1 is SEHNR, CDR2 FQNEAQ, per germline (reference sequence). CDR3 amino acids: CASSGDRERLYEQYF. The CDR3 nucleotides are TGTGCCAGCAGCGGGGACAGGGAACGTCTCTACGAGCAGTACTTC.